The following is a T cell receptor beta chain sequence with its context. Its antigen is unidentified. The sample comes from a study of cytomegalovirus exposure and HLA in healthy donors. The overall study: The platform used for the 110 or so validation repertoires matched that of the approximately 670 first-cohort repertoires, a later analysis reported.

Data came from immunoSEQ multiplex PCR; TCRdb stores just in-frame clones and leaves some out. There are 130,000 to 150,000 clones in the sample; approximately 92% occur only once, and around 9% lies in the top ten. General study points: Despite most TCR sequences being rare, some public TCRs occurred in many donors.

The CDR3 totals 13 residues. Germline V gene data show CDR1 as GTSNPN and CDR2 as SVGIG (reference sequence). The V end was cut by 0 bases, the J end by 7 bases, with 10 bases between. The material sequenced was PBMCs. This receptor was identified in a woman younger than 35 in good health and CMV-seropositive. The genes are TRBV30 and TRBJ2-1, with D possibly being TRBD2 (6 bases). CDR3 DNA: TGTGCCTGGAGTGTACAACGGGGGAATGAGCAGTTCTTC. Translated: CAWSVQRGNEQFF.